This is a list of T cell receptor beta chains from one sample in a study of CD8+ T cells in alopecia areata. Sequencing used immunoSEQ multiplex PCR; TCRdb keeps in-frame clones, though not all of them. The sample consists of approximately 160,000 clones, roughly 60% of them appearing once. The material sequenced was CD4+ T cells sorted from blood, taken at week 24, from a patient treated with tofacitinib. Source of these receptors: a human donor with alopecia areata. CDR3s include the opening cysteine and the closing phenylalanine or tryptophan. Each record gives: clone size, J gene, D gene, V gene, CDR3 DNA, CDR3 protein. D genes are given only for firm matches. Not all rows give a size; the values are once, few, many and, for expanded clones, a class.

>NA|TRBJ1-2|TRBD1|TRBV19
TGTGCCAGTAGTCAAGGACAGGTGGGGTGGTATGGCTACACCTTC
CASSQGQVGWYGYTF
>NA|TRBJ2-7|NA|TRBV5-6
TGTGCCAGCAGCTTATTGGCGGGCCAAACCTACGAGCAGTACTTC
CASSLLAGQTYEQYF
>NA|TRBJ2-1|NA|TRBV30
TGTGCCTGGAATTCGCGGGCCTACAATGAGCAGTTCTTC
CAWNSRAYNEQFF
>NA|TRBJ2-7|NA|TRBV5-1
TGCGCCAGCAGCGTGACAGGTTTCTACGAGCAGTACTTC
CASSVTGFYEQYF
>NA|TRBJ1-1|NA|TRBV29-1
TGCAGCGTGGGACCCGGACTGGAGACTGAAGCTTTCTTT
CSVGPGLETEAFF
>NA|TRBJ2-5|TRBD2|TRBV7-2
TGTGCCAGCAGCGTAGCGGGGGCGATTGAGACCCAGTACTTC
CASSVAGAIETQYF
>NA|TRBJ1-1|NA|TRBV29-1
TGCAGCGCCCTAATAAGGAACCCCACTGAAGCTTTCTTT
CSALIRNPTEAFF
>NA|TRBJ1-5|NA|TRBV6-6
TGTGCCAGCAGTTACGGGGATAGTCAGCCCCAGCATTTT
CASSYGDSQPQHF
>NA|TRBJ1-2|TRBD1|TRBV30
TGTGCCTGGAGTACCTACGGACAGGGAAATGACTATGGCTACACCTTC
CAWSTYGQGNDYGYTF
>NA|TRBJ2-4|NA|TRBV23-1
TGCGCCAGCAGTCAATCGGGTTGGACAGAAGATGGCAAAAACATTCAGTACTTC
CASSQSGWTEDGKNIQYF
>NA|TRBJ2-7|NA|TRBV5-1
TGCGCCAGCAGCTTGGCTGAGAGCTACGAGCAGTACTTC
CASSLAESYEQYF
>NA|TRBJ2-7|NA|TRBV29-1
TGCAGCGTTGAAGTTCGAGTCCGGGGCGAGCAGTACTTC
CSVEVRVRGEQYF
>few|TRBJ2-5|NA|TRBV7-2
TGTGCCAGCAGCCTTCGCACTCAGGGGGAGACCCAGTACTTC
CASSLRTQGETQYF
>few|TRBJ2-5|NA|TRBV2
TGTGCCAGCAGTCCCTACAGGGAGACCCAGTACTTC
CASSPYRETQYF
>few|TRBJ2-1|NA|TRBV5-1
TGCGCCAGCAGCTTGTTTATGTCCTACAATGAGCAGTTCTTC
CASSLFMSYNEQFF
>NA|TRBJ2-1|TRBD2|TRBV29-1
TGCAGCGTGGCGGGGACTAGTACCTACAATGAGCAGTTCTTC
CSVAGTSTYNEQFF
>NA|TRBJ2-1|TRBD2|TRBV9
TGTGCCAGCAGCGACCTTAGCGGGGGGGCCCACAATGAGCAGTTCTTC
CASSDLSGGAHNEQFF
>few|TRBJ1-2|TRBD1|TRBV29-1
TGCAGCGCCGGAGGGACAGCCTATGGCTACACCTTC
CSAGGTAYGYTF
>NA|TRBJ2-5|TRBD1|TRBV29-1
TGCAGCGTTGACAGGGGGACGAGAGAGACCCAGTACTTC
CSVDRGTRETQYF
>NA|TRBJ1-2|NA|TRBV4-1
TGCGCCAGCAGCCAAGGGCAGTACTATGGCTACACCTTC
CASSQGQYYGYTF
>NA|TRBJ2-1|NA|TRBV14
TGTGCCAGCAGCCAAGACAGGGGGGGCTACAATGAGCAGTTCTTC
CASSQDRGGYNEQFF
>NA|TRBJ2-1|TRBD2|TRBV4-1
TGCGCCAGCAGCCGGTCTAGCGGTCTTTTCGGCAATGAGCAGTTCTTC
CASSRSSGLFGNEQFF
>NA|TRBJ1-2|NA|TRBV6-4
TGTGCCAGCAGTGACTCCCACTATGGCTACACCTTC
CASSDSHYGYTF
>NA|TRBJ2-3|NA|TRBV6-5
TGTGCCAGCTCCATTGGTAGGGACACAGATACGCAGTATTTT
CASSIGRDTDTQYF
>NA|TRBJ2-7|NA|TRBV29-1
TGCAGCGCTTCCCGGACAGAGTTCGCCGAGCAGTACTTC
CSASRTEFAEQYF
>NA|TRBJ1-2|NA|TRBV7-2
TGTGCCAGCAGCTTACAAGCGGCGGGGCACTATGGCTACACCTTC
CASSLQAAGHYGYTF
>NA|TRBJ1-5|NA|TRBV6-5
TGTGCCAGCAGTTCATTCAGGGGAGGAGGACAGCCCCAGCATTTT
CASSSFRGGGQPQHF
>NA|TRBJ2-7|TRBD1|TRBV29-1
TGCAGCGTTGTCCCTACAGGGGGCTCCGAGCAGTACTTC
CSVVPTGGSEQYF
>NA|TRBJ2-7|NA|TRBV5-1
TGCGCCAGCAGCTTGGATCCAGGAACCTACGAGCAGTACTTC
CASSLDPGTYEQYF
>few|TRBJ1-2|NA|TRBV29-1
TGCAGCGTTGAGCCGGATTACTATGGCTACACCTTC
CSVEPDYYGYTF
>once|TRBJ1-5|TRBD1|TRBV25-1
TGTGCCAGCAGTGGCCCGGACAGGGGGCTCGGAGAGCCCCAGCATTTT
CASSGPDRGLGEPQHF
>NA|TRBJ2-1|NA|TRBV10-3
TGTGCCATCAGTGGACAGTCCTATTACAATGAGCAGTTCTTC
CAISGQSYYNEQFF
>once|TRBJ2-3|TRBD1|TRBV30
TGTGCCTGGGGGACAGTTCCTAGCACAGATACGCAGTATTTT
CAWGTVPSTDTQYF
>many|TRBJ1-6|NA|TRBV7-2
TGTGCCAGCAGCTTTGAGACAGGAGAGAATTCACCCCTCCACTTT
CASSFETGENSPLHF
>NA|TRBJ2-2|NA|TRBV5-1
TGCGCCAGCAATGAGGTCATCAACACCGGGGAGCTGTTTTTT
CASNEVINTGELFF
>NA|TRBJ2-3|NA|TRBV6-5
TGTGCCAGCAGTTGGGACAGCACAGATACGCAGTATTTT
CASSWDSTDTQYF
>NA|TRBJ1-2|NA|TRBV29-1
TGCAGCGTCCTCCAGGTTTATGGGGGCTACACCTTC
CSVLQVYGGYTF
>NA|TRBJ2-2|NA|TRBV2
TGTGCCAGCAGTGAAATCAGGCTCTCGAACACCGGGGAGCTGTTTTTT
CASSEIRLSNTGELFF
>once|TRBJ2-5|NA|TRBV11-2
TGTGCCAGCAGCTTAGACCCTCAAGAGACCCAGTACTTC
CASSLDPQETQYF
>few|TRBJ2-7|NA|TRBV18
TGTGCCAGCTCACTTTTTCGGGAACCCTACGAGCAGTACTTC
CASSLFREPYEQYF
>few|TRBJ2-7|NA|TRBV6-5
TGTGCCAGCAGCACGACAGCCTACGAGCAGTACTTC
CASSTTAYEQYF
>NA|TRBJ1-1|NA|TRBV5-4
TGTGCCAGCAGCTTAGTTGAGGGGATGAACACTGAAGCTTTCTTT
CASSLVEGMNTEAFF
>few|TRBJ2-3|NA|TRBV29-1
TGCAGCGTTGATCCTAGCATAGATACGCAGTATTTT
CSVDPSIDTQYF
>NA|TRBJ2-7|NA|TRBV5-1
TGCGCCAGCAGCTTGGAGGTGTCCAACGAGCAGTACTTC
CASSLEVSNEQYF
>NA|TRBJ2-6|NA|TRBV5-1
TGCGCCAGCAGCTTTGACTCTGGGGCCAACGTCCTGACTTTC
CASSFDSGANVLTF
>NA|TRBJ2-1|NA|TRBV2
TGTGCCAGCAGCGGACAGCCAGACAATGAGCAGTTCTTC
CASSGQPDNEQFF
>few|TRBJ1-1|TRBD1|TRBV5-1
TGCGCCAGCAGTCCGGACAGGGGGAACACTGAAGCTTTCTTT
CASSPDRGNTEAFF
>once|TRBJ2-5|TRBD1|TRBV25-1
TGTGCCAGCAGTGGACCGGGACAGGGCGGAGAGACCCAGTACTTC
CASSGPGQGGETQYF
>NA|TRBJ1-2|TRBD1|TRBV4-1
TGCGCCAGCAGCCAAGAACGACAGGGCTATGGCTACACCTTC
CASSQERQGYGYTF
>few|TRBJ2-2|NA|TRBV5-1
TGCGCCAGCAGCTGGGGCGACAGGAACACCGGGGAGCTGTTTTTT
CASSWGDRNTGELFF
>NA|TRBJ2-7|NA|TRBV7-8
TGTGCCAGCAGCCGAGACAGGTTAACCGAGCAGTACTTC
CASSRDRLTEQYF
>NA|TRBJ2-5|TRBD1|TRBV5-1
TGCGCCAGCAGCTCCGGTCTGACAGGGGGAGAGACCCAGTACTTC
CASSSGLTGGETQYF